Sequencing of this T cell receptor beta chain was carried out in a study of blood T cell repertoires in COVID-19. Study background: COVID-19 samples collected from the United States, Italy and Spain covered acute and convalescent phases. Nucleic acid was either cDNA or gDNA, and it came from T cells, B-cell-depleted T cells, or PBMCs.

Germline V gene sequence: CDR1 SGHNT, CDR2 YYREEE (reference sequence). There are 13 residues in the CDR3. The V gene lost 6 bases and the J gene lost 8 bases, with 15 bases spanning the gap. The authors' processing: Reference gene primer amplification in the assay estimated nucleated cell counts. TCRdb's copy holds only in-frame clones and misses some; the assay was immunoSEQ multiplex PCR. The V and J calls and clone size are taken from that table; D and trimming were inferred from the DNA. The repertoire holds 270,000 or so clones, with under 90% as singletons. This clonotype was sampled from a woman in her forties or fifties who had recovered from COVID-19. The V call is TRBV5-4, the J call TRBJ1-3; the D is unclear. Material: peripheral blood. CDR3 in amino acids: CASNPVGRDTIYF. In nucleotides, the CDR3 is TGTGCCAGCAACCCCGTCGGGAGGGACACCATATATTTT.